The sequence of this T cell receptor beta chain was determined in a study of beta chain features in type 1 diabetes. Expressed TCRB transcripts were sequenced after all isolated RNA was converted to cDNA. This table comes from immunoSEQ multiplex PCR, and its TCRdb copy is limited to in-frame clones, with some not included. The sample contains 450,000 or so clones, roughly 11% of which appear only once. The CDR3 consists of 15 residues. V lost 4 bases to trimming and J lost 5 bases, with 14 bases between them. Looked up from germline, CDR1 is MNHEY and CDR2 is SMNVEV (reference sequence). The receptor comes from a young woman in good health. V is TRBV27 and J is TRBJ2-2; the D gene is possibly TRBD2 (6 bases). The material sequenced was naive CD4+ T cells from blood. The CDR3 DNA is TGTGCCAGCAGTTCCTATTTCGGGGGTACCGGGGAGCTGTTTTTT. It codes for CASSSYFGGTGELFF.